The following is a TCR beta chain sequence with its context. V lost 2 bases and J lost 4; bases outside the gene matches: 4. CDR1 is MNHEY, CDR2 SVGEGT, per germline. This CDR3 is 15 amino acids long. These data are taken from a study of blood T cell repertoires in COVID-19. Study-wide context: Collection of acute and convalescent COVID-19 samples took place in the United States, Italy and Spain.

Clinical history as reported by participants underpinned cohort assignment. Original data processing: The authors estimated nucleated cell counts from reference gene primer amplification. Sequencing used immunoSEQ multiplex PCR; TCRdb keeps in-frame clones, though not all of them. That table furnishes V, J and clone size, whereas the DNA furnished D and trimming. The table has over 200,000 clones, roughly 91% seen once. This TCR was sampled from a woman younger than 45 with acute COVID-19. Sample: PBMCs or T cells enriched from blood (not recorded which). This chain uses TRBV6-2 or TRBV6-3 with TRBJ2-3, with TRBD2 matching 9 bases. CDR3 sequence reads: CASSYGAGGADTQYF. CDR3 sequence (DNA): TGTGCCAGCAGTTACGGAGCGGGGGGTGCAGATACGCAGTATTTT.